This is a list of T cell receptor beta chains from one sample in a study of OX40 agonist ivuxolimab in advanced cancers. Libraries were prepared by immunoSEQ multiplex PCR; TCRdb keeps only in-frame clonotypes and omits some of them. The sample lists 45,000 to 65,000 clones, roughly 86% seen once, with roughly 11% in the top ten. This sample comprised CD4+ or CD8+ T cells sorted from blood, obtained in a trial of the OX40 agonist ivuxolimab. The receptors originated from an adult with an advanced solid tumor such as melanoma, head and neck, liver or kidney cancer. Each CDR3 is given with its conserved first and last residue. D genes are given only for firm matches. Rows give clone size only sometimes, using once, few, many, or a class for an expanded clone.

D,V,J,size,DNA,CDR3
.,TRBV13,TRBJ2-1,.,TGTGCCAGCAGCTCAGGGGTGAATGAGCAGTTCTTC,CASSSGVNEQFF
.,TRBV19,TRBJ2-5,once,TGTGCCAGTAGTATGGGACGGGGATGGGTCGAGACCCAGTACTTC,CASSMGRGWVETQYF
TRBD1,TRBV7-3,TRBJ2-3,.,TGTGCCAGCAGTTCGGTGACAGGGAGCACAGATACGCAGTATTTT,CASSSVTGSTDTQYF
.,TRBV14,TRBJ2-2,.,TGTGCCAGCAGCCAAGCATTGAGCACCGGGGAGCTGTTTTTT,CASSQALSTGELFF
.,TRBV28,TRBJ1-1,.,TGTGCCAGCAGGGTGGCGAACACTGAAGCTTTCTTT,CASRVANTEAFF
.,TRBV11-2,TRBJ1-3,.,TGTGCCAGCAGCAGCTTAGTTTACAGCCTCTCTGGAAACACCATATATTTT,CASSSLVYSLSGNTIYF
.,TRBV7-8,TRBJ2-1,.,TGTGCCAGCAGGGGGGATACGGGGGACTCCTACAATGAGCAGTTCTTC,CASRGDTGDSYNEQFF
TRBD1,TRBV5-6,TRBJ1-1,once,TGTGCCAGCACCTTATACAGGGGTAGGAACACTGAAGCTTTCTTT,CASTLYRGRNTEAFF
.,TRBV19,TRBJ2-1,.,TGTGCCACCGCAATACAGGGCCCCTACAATGAGCAGTTCTTC,CATAIQGPYNEQFF
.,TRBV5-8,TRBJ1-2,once,TGTGCCAGCAACACCGGCCTTGGGGGAATGTTGAGTCATGGCTACACCTTC,CASNTGLGGMLSHGYTF
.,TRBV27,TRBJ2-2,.,TGTGCCAGCAGTTTGAGGGGCGGCGGGGAGCTGTTTTTT,CASSLRGGGELFF
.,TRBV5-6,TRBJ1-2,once,TGTGCCAGCAGCTTGGCACAGAGCGGCTACACCTTC,CASSLAQSGYTF
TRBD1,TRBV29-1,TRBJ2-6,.,TGCAGCGCCAGGCCGGGACAGCCCTCTGGGGCCAACGTCCTGACTTTC,CSARPGQPSGANVLTF